The clone carrying this T cell receptor (beta chain) was recorded at least ten times. What it recognizes is unknown. These data are taken from a study of T cells after yellow fever vaccination. Whole-study results and caveats: Weaker, the secondary response had a peak occurring faster, on day 5 versus 15. Clonotype sharing between CD4 and CD8 compartments was small.

TCRdb reanalysed the 5' RACE reads using MiXCR and keeps one entry per CDR3 protein. The sample includes some 550,000 distinct CDR3 sequences, about a fifth of them seen just once. The CDR3 is made up of 13 amino acids. The germline V and J ends were trimmed by 8 bases and 4 bases, with 15 bases remaining between them. The clonotype originates from a man aged 25-45 years who received the YFV17D yellow fever vaccine. This chain joins TRBV12-3 or TRBV12-4 and TRBJ2-7; TRBD2 is a possible D gene (5 bases). Sequenced here: PBMCs, sampled 15 days after the yellow fever booster vaccination. This CDR3 is CASSRGNLYEQYF. DNA for the CDR3: TGTGCCAGCTCTCGGGGAAACCTGTACGAGCAGTACTTC.